The next 21 T cell receptor beta chains were all read from a single sample in a study of identical twins (dated by TCRdb to the mid-2010s). Receptor amplification or capture employed 5' RACE. Instrument on record: Illumina HiSeq 2000. TCRdb handled the public reads itself, with Q25 trimming in fastp and clone calling in MiXCR, and kept productive beta chains. Each entry is one CDR3 protein sequence, shown with its most common DNA and genes. For this sample the table gives 350,000 to 450,000 distinct CDR3 sequences, of which approximately 17% were detected only once. The ten biggest clones cover approximately 12% of the sample. Material: naive T cells sorted from blood. What the cell subset or site label conveys for this sample: cells isolated with a human naive T-cell isolation kit. Receptors originate from a middle-aged man in good health.

V and J are TRBV28 and TRBJ1-3; D unresolved. Trimming shortened V by 5 bases and J by 8 bases, and 22 bases separated the two germline ends. The CDR3 is 16 residues long. Germline assignment: CDR1 MDHEN and CDR2 SYDVKM. The CDR3 nucleotides read TGTGCCAGCAGTCCTCACACGGACGCCTGGATGCACACCATATATTTT. Translated, it gives CASSPHTDAWMHTIYF.

The table lists this clonotype with a few counts. V gene TRBV29-1 combines with J gene TRBJ2-7, with D possibly TRBD2 on 6 matching bases. CDR1 is SQVTM and CDR2 is ANQGSEA in the germline V gene. Deletions cut 4 bases from V and 5 bases from J, with 15 bases between. The CDR3 has 13 residues. CDR3 sequence reads: CSVGTGDLNEQYF. The CDR3 bases are TGCAGCGTTGGGACGGGAGATCTGAACGAGCAGTACTTC.

This clonotype showed up just a few times. This chain links TRBV25-1 with TRBJ2-3, with TRBD1 matching over 9 bases. The CDR3 sequence is 15 residues long. Germline-derived CDR1 and CDR2 are MGHDK and SYGVNS. After removal of 4 bases from V and 4 bases from J, the junction contained 6 bases not matched to a gene. The CDR3 spells CASSVGQGWSDTQYF. CDR3 in DNA: TGTGCCAGCAGTGTGGGACAGGGTTGGTCAGATACGCAGTATTTT.

This clonotype appeared a few times. The rearrangement uses TRBV7-2 and TRBJ1-2, with D possibly TRBD1 on 6 matching bases. Trimming took off 2 bases at V and 8 bases at J, with 12 bases between the two ends. This CDR3 comprises 13 residues. The germline gives CDR1 SGHTA, CDR2 FQGNSA. The CDR3, as DNA: TGTGCCAGCAGCTTAACGGGGGGCTGGGGCTACACCTTC. It translates to CASSLTGGWGYTF.

The CDR3, as DNA: TGTGCCGGACAAGCACTCACTAGCGGCTACAATGAGCAGTTCTTC. Its protein is CAGQALTSGYNEQFF. The chain uses TRBV2 and TRBJ2-1, with 8 bases matching TRBD2. Germline CDR1 and CDR2: SNHLY and FYNNEI. V trimming: 11 bases; J trimming: 3 bases; junction bases outside the gene matches: 12. CDR3 length: 15 residues. The variable domain in full, completed from reference TRBV2 and TRBJ2-1, reads EPEVTQTPSHQVTQMGQEVILRCVPISNHLYFYWYRQILGQKVEFLVSFYNNEISEKSEIFDDQFSVERPDGSNFTLKIRSTKLEDSAMYFCAGQALTSGYNEQFFGPGTRLTVL.

V and J are TRBV10-3 and TRBJ2-5; D gene unclear. Germline V gene data show CDR1 as ENHRY and CDR2 as SYGVKD. Deletions cut 9 bases from V and 1 base from J, with 15 bases between. The CDR3 consists of 14 residues. The CDR3: CAIRSGERQETQYF. CDR3 sequence (DNA): TGTGCCATAAGGTCAGGCGAACGCCAAGAGACCCAGTACTTC.

In this sample, this clonotype turned up many times. This sequence joins TRBV4-3 and TRBJ1-2; D is undetermined. This CDR3 is 17 amino acids long. Germline V CDR1 and CDR2: LGHNA, YSLEER. The V end lost 2 bases, the J end lost 0 bases, and 16 bases lay between the germline ends. DNA of the CDR3: TGCGCCAGCAGCCAATTTGGGGAGATGACGGCTAACTATGGCTACACCTTC. Translation: CASSQFGEMTANYGYTF.

V usage is TRBV20-1 and J usage is TRBJ2-2, with 9 bases fitting TRBD2. V lost 0 bases and J lost 7; bases outside the gene matches: 9. This CDR3 is built from 16 residues. The germline V gene has CDR1 DFQATT and CDR2 SNEGSKA (reference sequence). The CDR3 DNA sequence: TGCAGTGCTAGAGATGGCGGGAGGGCCGACCTCGGGGAGCTGTTTTTT. It yields the protein CSARDGGRADLGELFF.

The chain employs TRBV5-1 and TRBJ2-5, with a weak D call TRBD2 (5 bases). This CDR3 is 15 amino acids long. In germline, CDR1 is SGHRS, CDR2 YFSETQ. The V gene lost 3 bases and the J gene lost 5 bases, with 17 bases spanning the gap. This chain's CDR3 is CASSSGLGKGETQYF. In DNA, the CDR3 is TGCGCCAGCAGCTCCGGACTGGGAAAAGGGGAGACCCAGTACTTC.

In this sample, this clonotype turned up many times. The gene calls are TRBV5-1 and TRBJ2-1; 8 bases line up with TRBD2. CDR3 length equals 16 residues. V trimming: 4 bases; J trimming: 0 bases; junction bases outside the gene matches: 6. Germline V gives CDR1 SGHRS, CDR2 YFSETQ. In DNA form, the CDR3 reads TGCGCCAGCAGCGCGCGACTAGCGAGCTCCTACAATGAGCAGTTCTTC. Protein product: CASSARLASSYNEQFF.

This clonotype has a handful of counts. This sequence joins TRBV12-3 or TRBV12-4 and TRBJ2-1; 10 bases align to TRBD2. The CDR3 sequence is 14 residues long. J gave up 8 bases and V 6 bases, and 7 bases lay outside the gene matches. In DNA form, the CDR3 reads TGTGCCAGCAGGTCTAGCGGGAGAGGCGATGAGCAGTTCTTC. Its translation is CASRSSGRGDEQFF.

The chain has TRBV18 and TRBJ2-2; tentatively, D is TRBD1 (5 bases). Germline assignment: CDR1 KGHSH and CDR2 LQKENI. The germline V and J ends were trimmed by 0 bases and 4 bases, with 6 bases remaining between them. CDR3 length: 14 residues. The CDR3 DNA reads TGTGCCAGCTCACCACCGGGGCCCACCGGGGAGCTGTTTTTT. This translates into CASSPPGPTGELFF.

This clonotype was seen a handful of times. The chain joins TRBV9 to TRBJ2-1, with D perhaps given as TRBD1 or TRBD2 (5 bases each). V dropped 4 bases and J dropped 4 bases, with 15 bases sitting between them. Per germline, CDR1 SGDLS and CDR2 YYNGEE. The CDR3 consists of 15 residues. The CDR3 DNA sequence: TGTGCCAGCAGCCCCCGGATGGGGGAATACAATGAGCAGTTCTTC. Translating gives CASSPRMGEYNEQFF.

This clonotype was counted between two and nine times. The V gene is TRBV6-1, the J gene TRBJ2-5; 7 nucleotides align to TRBD1. Per the germline V gene, CDR1 is MNHNS and CDR2 is SASEGT. The V gene end was trimmed by 8 bases and the J gene end by 5 bases; junction bases not matched to a gene: 14. The CDR3 is 15 residues long. The CDR3 here is CASRWVGQDMETQYF. The CDR3, as DNA: TGTGCCAGCCGGTGGGTCGGACAGGACATGGAGACCCAGTACTTC.

This clonotype came up many times. The chain recombines TRBV25-1 with TRBJ2-1, with no clear D. V was shortened by 8 bases and J by 10 bases, with 9 bases between the two germline ends. The CDR3 consists of 10 residues. Germline values: CDR1 MGHDK, CDR2 SYGVNS. CDR3 nucleotide sequence: TGTGCCAGCGTCAGTGAGGAGCAGTTCTTC. Translation: CASVSEEQFF.

J is TRBJ2-3 and V is TRBV15; unclear D gene. The CDR3 is 13 amino acids. The germline V gene encodes CDR1 LNHNV and CDR2 YYDKDF (reference sequence). V was shortened by 3 bases and J by 4 bases, with 8 bases between the two germline ends. The CDR3 is CATSRKGADTQYF. Written as DNA, the CDR3 is TGTGCCACCAGCAGGAAAGGAGCAGATACGCAGTATTTT.

J is TRBJ1-1 and V is TRBV5-1; the D gene is possibly TRBD1 (5 bases). CDR1 and CDR2 from the germline V gene are SGHRS and YFSETQ. This CDR3 region has 13 residues. V lost 5 bases to trimming and J lost 3 bases, with 11 bases between them. The CDR3: CASRVDRDTEAFF. Written as DNA, the CDR3 is TGCGCCAGCAGGGTTGACAGAGACACTGAAGCTTTCTTT.

The chain recombines TRBV19 with TRBJ1-2; no firm D call. CDR3 length: 13 amino acids. V was shortened by 1 base and J by 2 bases, with 5 bases between the two germline ends. Germline V lookup: CDR1 LNHDA, CDR2 SQIVND (reference sequence). The CDR3 DNA reads TGTGCCAGTAGTATAGCCGGAAACTATGGCTACACCTTC. This encodes CASSIAGNYGYTF.

This clonotype was recorded a few times. The rearrangement uses TRBV20-1 and TRBJ2-3; 10 nucleotides agree with TRBD2. J lost 0 bases, V lost 5 bases, and 11 bases had no gene match. This CDR3 spans 17 amino acids. The V gene's germline CDR1 is DFQATT and CDR2 SNEGSKA (reference sequence). The CDR3 nucleotides are TGCAGTGCTGGATGGATTCCGGGACTAGCGAGCACAGATACGCAGTATTTT. It specifies CSAGWIPGLASTDTQYF.

V gene TRBV5-1 combines with J gene TRBJ1-1; D is possibly TRBD1 (5 bases). The ends were cut back, 0 bases at V and 4 bases at J, with 10 bases in the middle. The CDR3 covers 14 residues. Germline V gives CDR1 SGHRS, CDR2 YFSETQ. The CDR3 sequence: CASSLAGDSTEAFF. CDR3 sequence (DNA): TGCGCCAGCAGCTTGGCGGGGGATAGCACTGAAGCTTTCTTT.

The rearrangement uses TRBV6-1 and TRBJ2-3; 11 nucleotides align to TRBD2. Germline CDR1 reads MNHNS; CDR2 reads SASEGT. V shed 10 bases and J 3 bases; nucleotides not matched to a gene: 6. This CDR3 is 14 amino acids long. The CDR3 coding sequence is TGTGCCACCACACTAGCGGGAGTGACAGATACGCAGTATTTT. It encodes CATTLAGVTDTQYF.